The 27 T cell receptor beta chains below come from one sample, sequenced in a study of siplizumab effects on memory and regulatory T cells. Here immunoSEQ multiplex PCR was the method, and the copy in TCRdb shows in-frame clones only, minus some. The sample lists 70,000 or so clones; 91% were seen once. Material for sequencing was CD8+ T cells sorted from blood. Receptor source: a human donor in good health.

The chain links TRBV27 to TRBJ1-1, with a weak D call TRBD1 (5 bases). Trimming stripped 1 base from V and 1 base from J, with 10 bases between. CDR3 size: 15 residues. Per germline, CDR1 MNHEY and CDR2 SMNVEV (reference sequence). The CDR3 DNA follows: TGTGCCAGCAGTTTATGGGGAGGGGAGAACACTGAAGCTTTCTTT. This translates into CASSLWGGENTEAFF.

The rearrangement joins TRBV19 to TRBJ2-7; the D gene could be TRBD1 or TRBD2 (5 bases each). V was shortened by 1 base and J by 3 bases, with 13 bases between the two germline ends. From germline, CDR1 is LNHDA and CDR2 SQIVND (reference sequence). The CDR3 sequence is 15 residues long. CDR3 nucleotides: TGTGCCAGTAGTATAGGGCAGGGAGTATTCTACGAGCAGTACTTC. It specifies CASSIGQGVFYEQYF.

The chain is built from TRBV5-4 and TRBJ2-1, with D possibly being TRBD1 or TRBD2 (7 bases each). The V end was cut by 1 base, the J end by 4 bases, with 12 bases between. The CDR3 length is 15 residues. CDR1 is SGHNT and CDR2 is YYREEE in the germline V gene (reference sequence). CDR3 residues: CASSLSGGAYNEQFF. The CDR3 bases are TGTGCCAGCAGCTTGTCAGGGGGGGCATACAATGAGCAGTTCTTC.

This clone was found once. The rearrangement joins TRBV6-6 to TRBJ2-5; D is uncertain. CDR3 length equals 12 residues. Germline values: CDR1 MNHNY, CDR2 SVGAGI (reference sequence). V was clipped by 0 bases and J by 4 bases, with 3 bases between them. Here the CDR3 reads CASSYSIETQYF. The CDR3 bases are TGTGCCAGCAGTTACTCGATAGAGACCCAGTACTTC.

The chain uses TRBV12-5 and TRBJ2-7; either TRBD1 or TRBD2 may fit D (6 bases each). V dropped 4 bases and J dropped 5 bases, with 21 bases sitting between them. This CDR3 is 16 amino acids long. Germline V lookup: CDR1 LGHNT, CDR2 FRNRAP. DNA of the CDR3: TGTGCTAGTGGTTCCCCTCAAGGTGGAGGGGGGAACGAGCAGTACTTC. As protein: CASGSPQGGGGNEQYF.

The rearrangement joins TRBV2 to TRBJ2-7; D remains ambiguous. Trimming took off 1 base at V and 2 bases at J, with 6 bases between the two ends. Germline values: CDR1 SNHLY, CDR2 FYNNEI. The CDR3 is 13 amino acids. The CDR3 spells CASSEGAAYEQYF. In nucleotides, the CDR3 is TGTGCCAGCAGTGAAGGGGCCGCCTACGAGCAGTACTTC. Based on the CDR3 plus reference TRBV2 and TRBJ2-7, the full variable domain is EPEVTQTPSHQVTQMGQEVILRCVPISNHLYFYWYRQILGQKVEFLVSFYNNEISEKSEIFDDQFSVERPDGSNFTLKIRSTKLEDSAMYFCASSEGAAYEQYFGPGTRLTVT.

V gene TRBV19 combines with J gene TRBJ2-7; 7 nucleotides line up with TRBD2. Trimming removed 1 base from V and 2 bases from J; junction bases left unmatched: 11. The CDR3 is 17 amino acids. The germline CDR1 and CDR2 sequences are LNHDA and SQIVND (reference sequence). The CDR3 DNA reads TGTGCCAGTAGTATAGCCTCGGGAGGACCCTATCCCTACGAGCAGTACTTC. Its translation is CASSIASGGPYPYEQYF.

The chain has TRBV4-1 and TRBJ2-7, with TRBD1 matching over 9 bases. The CDR3 totals 15 residues. CDR1 and CDR2 (germline): MGHRA, YSYEKL. Trimming cost V 4 bases and J 5 bases; bases outside gene matches: 9. In DNA form, the CDR3 reads TGCGCCAGCAGCCGAACAGGGGGCGCGAACCACGAGCAGTACTTC. It yields the protein CASSRTGGANHEQYF.

The chain carries TRBV7-9 and TRBJ1-1, with D possibly matching TRBD1 (6 bases). CDR3 length equals 15 residues. Trimming took off 4 bases at V and 0 bases at J, with 12 bases between the two ends. Germline V gene data show CDR1 as SEHNR and CDR2 as FQNEAQ (reference sequence). CDR3 amino acids: CASSSRTAMNTEAFF. Here the CDR3 DNA reads TGTGCCAGCAGCTCCAGGACAGCTATGAACACTGAAGCTTTCTTT.

The chain uses TRBV5-1 and TRBJ2-3, with 9 bases lining up with TRBD2. Germline CDR1 and CDR2: SGHRS and YFSETQ. The CDR3 sequence is 17 residues long. J gave up 0 bases and V 0 bases, and 5 bases lay outside the gene matches. The DNA of the CDR3 is TGCGCCAGCAGCTTGGCCGTAGGACTAGCGAGCACAGATACGCAGTATTTT. Translating it yields CASSLAVGLASTDTQYF.

The chain recombines TRBV25-1 with TRBJ2-1, with 8 bases aligning to TRBD1. Germline V lookup: CDR1 MGHDK, CDR2 SYGVNS. V shed 1 base and J 8 bases; nucleotides not matched to a gene: 16. The CDR3 totals 18 residues. In nucleotides, the CDR3 is TGTGCCAGCAGTGAATTGGGTACCGGACAGGGCGTCATGGATGAGCAGTTCTTC. Amino acids: CASSELGTGQGVMDEQFF.

About this clone itself: Its ends do not fully match the called genes, so a read error is possible. The gene calls are TRBV27 and TRBJ2-7, with 7 bases aligning to TRBD1. From germline, CDR1 is MNHEY and CDR2 SMNVEV (reference sequence). CDR3 length: 14 amino acids. This chain's CDR3 is CASSSRDSAWVEFF. DNA for the CDR3: TGTGCCAGCAGTTCCCGGGACAGCGCCTGGGTCGAGTTCTTC.

In this sample, this clone turned up once. CDR3 protein: CASSPTGGALETQYF. For the CDR3, the DNA is TGTGCCAGCAGCCCTACAGGGGGCGCGTTGGAGACCCAGTACTTC. The chain joins TRBV13 to TRBJ2-5, with TRBD1 identical over 9 bases. Trimming took 5 bases from V and 5 from J; bases not matched to a gene: 9. The germline gives CDR1 PRHDT, CDR2 FYEKMQ (reference sequence). The CDR3 contains 15 residues. The full variable domain, with the rest looked up from reference TRBV13 and TRBJ2-5, is AAGVIQSPRHLIKEKRETATLKCYPIPRHDTVYWYQQGPGQDPQFLISFYEKMQSDKGSIPDRFSAQQFSDYHSELNMSSLELGDSALYFCASSPTGGALETQYFGPGTRLLVL.

The V gene is TRBV9, the J gene TRBJ2-2; no clear D gene. Germline CDR1 reads SGDLS; CDR2 reads YYNGEE. This CDR3 has 13 residues. Trimming removed 2 bases from V and 4 bases from J, with 6 bases in between. CDR3 in DNA: TGTGCCAGCAGCGTGTCCGGCACCGGGGAGCTGTTTTTT. This codes for CASSVSGTGELFF.

V gene TRBV6-5 combines with J gene TRBJ2-7, with TRBD1 matching over 9 bases. Germline-derived CDR1 and CDR2 are MNHEY and SVGAGI. The ends lost 4 bases at V and 4 bases at J; junction bases unmatched: 8. The CDR3 has 15 residues. This CDR3 reads CASSLGTGGTYEQYF. CDR3 bases: TGTGCCAGCAGTTTGGGAACAGGGGGCACGTACGAGCAGTACTTC.

This chain links TRBV7-9 with TRBJ2-1; the D is unclear. The V end was cut by 4 bases, the J end by 5 bases, with 9 bases between. This CDR3 comprises 13 residues. The germline gives CDR1 SEHNR, CDR2 FQNEAQ (reference sequence). Here the CDR3 DNA reads TGTGCCAGCAGCTCAGACACAGACAATGAGCAGTTCTTC. Its translation: CASSSDTDNEQFF.

This clone was found once. V usage is TRBV27 and J usage is TRBJ1-4; D is unresolved. CDR1 is MNHEY and CDR2 is SMNVEV in the germline V gene (reference sequence). Trimming stripped 4 bases from V and 6 bases from J, with 9 bases between. The CDR3 consists of 13 residues. CDR3 coding DNA: TGTGCCAGCAGTTCCGGGTTGCATGAAAAACTGTTTTTT. Translation gives CASSSGLHEKLFF.

Comments on this clone: An end of the junction does not agree with germline; a read error may underlie this. This rearrangement joins TRBV7-7 to TRBJ2-1; a weak D match, TRBD2 (6 bases). Germline V CDR1 and CDR2: SSHAT, FNYEAQ (reference sequence). CDR3 length equals 15 residues. The CDR3 DNA reads TGTGCTAGCAGCCCGGATAGCGGCTCCTACAATGAGCAGTTCTTC. Protein product: CASSPDSGSYNEQFF.

The chain combines TRBV7-8 with TRBJ1-6; TRBD1 might be the D (5 bases). V was pared by 4 bases and J by 4 bases, with 17 bases between. Germline V gene lookup returns CDR1 SGHVS and CDR2 FQNEAQ. CDR3 length equals 17 residues. The CDR3, as DNA: TGTGCCAGCAGCTCCAGCGGGGGGTTTTTGTATAATTCACCCCTCCACTTT. This translates into CASSSSGGFLYNSPLHF. The full variable domain, in which reference TRBV7-8 and TRBJ1-6 provide the parts outside the CDR3, is GAGVSQSPRYKVAKRGQDVALRCDPISGHVSLFWYQQALGQGPEFLTYFQNEAQLDKSGLPSDRFFAERPEGSVSTLKIQRTQQEDSAVYLCASSSSGGFLYNSPLHFGNGTRLTVT.

The chain couples TRBV5-4 to TRBJ2-5; perhaps TRBD1 as D (5 bases). This CDR3 region has 13 residues. The V gene's germline CDR1 is SGHNT and CDR2 YYREEE (reference sequence). The V end was cut by 10 bases, the J end by 3 bases, with 16 bases between. CDR3 amino acids: CAGRQSNEETQYF. In nucleotides, the CDR3 is TGTGCCGGACGACAGAGCAACGAAGAGACCCAGTACTTC.

The rearrangement uses TRBV15 and TRBJ2-5, with a weak D call TRBD1 (6 bases). Germline V gene data show CDR1 as LNHNV and CDR2 as YYDKDF (reference sequence). The V gene lost 0 bases and the J gene lost 3 bases, with 8 bases spanning the gap. The CDR3 covers 14 residues. CDR3 in amino acids: CATSRERTEETQYF. CDR3 DNA: TGTGCCACCAGCAGAGAACGGACAGAAGAGACCCAGTACTTC.

V and J are TRBV6-5 and TRBJ2-2; TRBD2 matches at 12 bases. The germline gives CDR1 MNHEY, CDR2 SVGAGI. This CDR3 has 16 amino acids. The ends lost 4 bases at V and 7 bases at J; junction bases unmatched: 7. The CDR3 is CASSSLAGGLVGELFF. For the CDR3, the DNA is TGTGCCAGCAGTTCGCTAGCGGGGGGGCTTGTCGGGGAGCTGTTTTTT.

The chain recombines TRBV19 with TRBJ1-1; D ambiguous. The CDR3 is made up of 13 amino acids. Trimming pared 8 bases from V and 4 bases from J, leaving 14 bases between. CDR1 and CDR2 from the germline V gene are LNHDA and SQIVND (reference sequence). Here the CDR3 reads CASGTDWFTEAFF. The CDR3 DNA follows: TGTGCCAGTGGCACCGACTGGTTCACTGAAGCTTTCTTT.

V gene TRBV6-5 combines with J gene TRBJ2-7, with D perhaps TRBD2 (5 bases). Germline lookup yields CDR1 MNHEY and CDR2 SVGAGI. This CDR3 has 16 amino acids. Between the trimmed V and J ends, which lost 0 bases and 5 bases, there was a span of 17 bases. CDR3 amino acids: CASSYSTMAGGDEQYF. The CDR3 bases are TGTGCCAGCAGTTACTCGACTATGGCGGGTGGCGACGAGCAGTACTTC.

The rearrangement links TRBV6-5 to TRBJ1-2; D call uncertain. The length of the CDR3 is 11 residues. Germline CDR1 is MNHEY and CDR2 is SVGAGI. Trimming removed 6 bases at V and 2 bases at J, with 4 bases between. The chain's CDR3 is CASSLNYGYTF. CDR3 nucleotide sequence: TGTGCCAGCAGCCTAAACTATGGCTACACCTTC.

The V and J genes are TRBV4-1 and TRBJ2-1; possible D gene TRBD1, 6 bases. CDR1 MGHRA and CDR2 YSYEKL come from the germline V gene. The CDR3 extends over 15 amino acids. V lost 3 bases, J lost 3 bases, and 12 bases lay in between. CDR3 residues: CASSQDRIFYNEQFF. The CDR3 nucleotides are TGCGCCAGCAGCCAGGACAGAATATTCTACAATGAGCAGTTCTTC.

The rearrangement uses TRBV4-2 and TRBJ2-3; 7 positions agree with TRBD2. CDR3 size: 15 residues. V gave up 6 bases and J gave up 5 bases; unmatched junction bases: 11. Germline CDR1 reads LGHNA; CDR2 reads YNFKEQ. The CDR3 protein is CASRLTRLALDTQYF. In nucleotides, the CDR3 is TGTGCCAGCAGACTCACCCGACTAGCCCTAGATACGCAGTATTTT.